The rows below give T cell receptor beta chains drawn from one sample of a study of T cells in Graves' hyperthyroidism and ophthalmopathy. TCRdb reprocessed the multiplex PCR reads with MiXCR, giving one entry per CDR3 protein. The table includes about 640,000 distinct CDR3 sequences, about 20% detected once. Sequencing was done on a sample of blood. These receptors were collected from a young man with Graves' ophthalmopathy. The CDR3 runs from the conserved cysteine through the conserved F or W. Each record gives: J gene, clone size, D gene, V gene, CDR3 DNA, CDR3 protein. The D gene is left open where the match is weak. Rows may omit the clone size; those that give it use once, few, many or a size class.

TRBJ2-7 | few | . | TRBV20-1 | TGCAGTGCTAGTTCGTCCTTGGGGGGGCCCCACTCCTACGAGCAGTACTTC | CSASSSLGGPHSYEQYF
TRBJ2-3 | many | . | TRBV20-1 | TGCAGTGCTAGGACCGGGACTGCTAGCACAGATACGCAGTATTTT | CSARTGTASTDTQYF
TRBJ2-7 | many | TRBD1 | TRBV20-1 | TGCAGTGCTAGAGCCGGGACAGGGGGACACGAGCAGTACTTC | CSARAGTGGHEQYF
TRBJ2-5 | . | . | TRBV7-6 | TGTGCCAGCAGCTTTGGACCAGCAAACCAAGAGACCCAGTACTTC | CASSFGPANQETQYF
TRBJ1-1 | . | . | TRBV12-3/TRBV12-4 | TGTGCCAGCAGTGGAGACAGTGATTCGGCCGCGGGGAACACTGAAGCTTTCTTT | CASSGDSDSAAGNTEAFF
TRBJ2-7 | many | . | TRBV28 | TGTGCCAGCAGCCCCTTCCCCTACGAGTACGAGCAGTACTTC | CASSPFPYEYEQYF
TRBJ2-7 | . | TRBD1 | TRBV10-3 | TGTGCCATCAAAGAGTCGAAGGGGGCTTCGGTCGAGCAGTACTTC | CAIKESKGASVEQYF
TRBJ2-7 | . | . | TRBV7-3 | TGTGCCAGCAGCCGCAAGGGGGGCGACGCAATCTACGAGCAGTACTTC | CASSRKGGDAIYEQYF
TRBJ2-2 | . | TRBD1 | TRBV28 | TGTGCCAGCAGGCTGGACAGGATCGCGAACACCGGGGAGCTGTTTTTT | CASRLDRIANTGELFF
TRBJ2-5 | . | . | TRBV28 | TGTGCCAGCAGTTCCGGACGGATAGAGACCCAGTGCTTC | CASSSGRIETQCF
TRBJ2-1 | few | . | TRBV20-1 | TGCAGTGCGGCCTCATCGGGCTATGAGCAGTTCTTC | CSAASSGYEQFF
TRBJ1-5 | . | . | TRBV19 | TGTGCCAGTAGTATTAACAGCCGCTATAGCAATCAGCCCCAGCATTTT | CASSINSRYSNQPQHF
TRBJ1-2 | . | TRBD1 | TRBV20-1 | TGCAGTGCGGGGGAGGGGGCGGGCTACACCTTC | CSAGEGAGYTF
TRBJ1-6 | . | . | TRBV9 | TGTGCCAGCAGCCCAGCGGATTCACCCCTCCACTTT | CASSPADSPLHF
TRBJ2-1 | few | TRBD2 | TRBV7-2 | TGTGCCAGCAGCTTAGAGAGGAGTCTAGCGGGGAGGGGTAATGAGCAGTTCTTC | CASSLERSLAGRGNEQFF
TRBJ2-1 | many | . | TRBV6-2/TRBV6-3 | TGTGCCAGCAGTTACCGGCGGGACGATGAGCAGTTCTTC | CASSYRRDDEQFF
TRBJ2-1 | . | . | TRBV6-1 | TGTGCCAGCAGCGAAGATCCTTTTTACAATGAGCAGTTCTTC | CASSEDPFYNEQFF
TRBJ2-2 | few | TRBD2 | TRBV11-1 | TGTGCCAGCAGCGACAACACAGGAATGACTAGCGGGAGGGTAGTCACCGGGGAGCTGTTTTTT | CASSDNTGMTSGRVVTGELFF
TRBJ2-2 | many | TRBD2 | TRBV3-1 | TGTGCCAGCAGCCATAGCGGGAGCACCGGGGAGCTGTTTTTT | CASSHSGSTGELFF
TRBJ2-3 | . | TRBD1 | TRBV7-9 | TGTGCCAGCAGCTCCCCTCGGACAGGGTCAGATACGCAGTATTTT | CASSSPRTGSDTQYF
TRBJ1-1 | . | . | TRBV25-1 | TGTGCCAGCAGTGAATTCATGAACACTGAAGCTTTCTTT | CASSEFMNTEAFF
TRBJ1-1 | many | TRBD1 | TRBV6-2/TRBV6-3 | TGTGCCAGCAGTCTAGGACAGGTGACTTCCATGAACACTGAAGCTTTCTTT | CASSLGQVTSMNTEAFF
TRBJ1-1 | . | . | TRBV10-2 | TGCGCCAGCAGTGATTACAGGGTAGAGCACGGGTCGAACACTGAAGCTTTCTTT | CASSDYRVEHGSNTEAFF
TRBJ2-1 | . | TRBD2 | TRBV12-3/TRBV12-4 | TGTGCCAGCAGTCACTCCGGGACTAACAATGAGCGGTTCTTC | CASSHSGTNNERFF
TRBJ2-7 | few | . | TRBV12-3/TRBV12-4 | TGTGCCAGCAGTTTAATATCCGTCTCCGAGCAGTACTTC | CASSLISVSEQYF
TRBJ2-7 | many | . | TRBV5-1 | TGCGCCAGCAGCATGGACATATACTACGAGCAGTACTTC | CASSMDIYYEQYF
TRBJ2-2 | . | . | TRBV7-2 | TGTGCCAGCAGCTTCGAGGGAGGGGGTACCGGGGAGCTGTTTTTT | CASSFEGGGTGELFF
TRBJ2-7 | many | . | TRBV6-6 | TGTGCCAGCAGTTACTCGTCAGACGCTTCCTACGAGCAGTACTTC | CASSYSSDASYEQYF
TRBJ2-1 | . | TRBD2 | TRBV11-1 | TGTGCCAGCAGCTCGCTCTCTAGCGGGAGCTCCTACAATGAGCAGTTCTTC | CASSSLSSGSSYNEQFF
TRBJ2-5 | few | . | TRBV7-2 | TGTGCCAGCAGCTCCGACAGGGGAGGGCAGACCCAGTACTTC | CASSSDRGGQTQYF
TRBJ2-2 | once | TRBD2 | TRBV4-2 | TGTGCCAGCAGACCGGGAGGGGGGGCGGACACCGGGGAGCTGTTTTTT | CASRPGGGADTGELFF
TRBJ2-1 | . | TRBD2 | TRBV6-2/TRBV6-3 | TGTGCCAGCAGGCCGGGACTAGCGGGAGGGTCGGTTGTAATTTATGAGCAGTTCTTC | CASRPGLAGGSVVIYEQFF
TRBJ1-1 | . | . | TRBV5-1 | TGCGCCAGCAGCTGGGGGGGGGGGAGGAACACTGAAGCTTTCTTT | CASSWGGGRNTEAFF
TRBJ2-1 | few | . | TRBV11-2 | TGTGCCAGCAGCTCAAATCTAATTAGCTCCTACAATGAGCAGTTCTTC | CASSSNLISSYNEQFF
TRBJ2-3 | few | TRBD2 | TRBV2 | TGTGCCAGCAGGCGACTAGCGGGGGCTAGCACAGATACGCAGTATTTT | CASRRLAGASTDTQYF
TRBJ2-7 | few | TRBD2 | TRBV7-2 | TGTGCCAGCAGCTTAGATGCGGGAGTAGTGGGTGAGCAGTACTTC | CASSLDAGVVGEQYF
TRBJ2-1 | many | TRBD2 | TRBV2 | TGTGCCAGCAGTGGACTAGCGGACTACAATGAGCAGTTCTTC | CASSGLADYNEQFF
TRBJ2-1 | once | . | TRBV20-1 | TGCAGTGCTAGGGAATCAGCGTACTCCCACAATGAGCAGTTCTTC | CSARESAYSHNEQFF
TRBJ1-1 | many | . | TRBV4-1 | TGCGCCAGCAGCCAAGATGCGGTGGCAGGTGAAGCTTTCTTT | CASSQDAVAGEAFF
TRBJ2-1 | many | TRBD1 | TRBV7-2 | TGTGCCAGCAGCTTAGATGGGACAGGGCCATACAATGAGCAGTTCTTC | CASSLDGTGPYNEQFF
TRBJ2-4 | few | TRBD2 | TRBV24-1 | TGTGCCGCCAGTGATGGCCCAGCGGGAGGGCCCTTATCAGCCAAAAACATTCAGTACTTC | CAASDGPAGGPLSAKNIQYF
TRBJ2-5 | few | . | TRBV18 | TGTGCCAGCTCACCAGAAGCAGGGGATTGGGAGACCCAGTACTTC | CASSPEAGDWETQYF
TRBJ2-1 | few | . | TRBV11-1 | TGTGCCAGCAGCCCCCAGGACCTTTTCTACAATGAGCAGTTCTTC | CASSPQDLFYNEQFF
TRBJ2-1 | . | TRBD1 | TRBV19 | TGTGCCAGTAGTATAGGGTCGGGACAGGGACATGAGCAGTTCTTC | CASSIGSGQGHEQFF